The T cell receptor beta chain described here comes from a study of T cells expressing NK-cell markers. Study-level points and caveats: Also leading the CD3+CD56-NKG2C+ fraction in a handful of donors were these clonotypes.

CDR3 length: 16 amino acids. Germline CDR1 and CDR2: MNHEY and SVGAGI. Comments on this clonotype: As yet, its antigen is unknown.

What made the TCR beta cDNA was 5'RACE template switching with UMIs. After re-calling the 5' RACE reads, TCRdb lists one entry per CDR3 protein, DNA absent. The listing records approximately 150,000 distinct CDR3 sequences. The V and J genes are TRBV6-5 and TRBJ1-1; no DNA is available, so the TRBD1 call from TCRdb remains unchecked. The origin of this receptor is a woman between 18 and 69 years old in good health. Source material: blood T cells: a sorted CD56 or NKG2C T cell subset, CD4+ or CD8+ T cells, or bulk PBMC T cells (not recorded which). CDR3: CASSYGSQGRGTEAFF.